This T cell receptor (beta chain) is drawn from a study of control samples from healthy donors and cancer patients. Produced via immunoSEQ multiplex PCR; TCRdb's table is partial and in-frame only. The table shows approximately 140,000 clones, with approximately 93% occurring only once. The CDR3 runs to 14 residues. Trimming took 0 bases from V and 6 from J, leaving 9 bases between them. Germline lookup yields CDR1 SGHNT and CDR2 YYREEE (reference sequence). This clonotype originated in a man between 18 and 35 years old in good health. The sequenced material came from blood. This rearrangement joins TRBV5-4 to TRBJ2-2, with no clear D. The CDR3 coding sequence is TGTGCCAGCAGCTTGGAGGTTGGGGCCGGGGAGCTGTTTTTT. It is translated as CASSLEVGAGELFF.